This TCR beta chain was found in a study of blood T cell repertoires in COVID-19. In the study overall: T cells, B-cell-depleted T cells, or PBMCs supplied cDNA or gDNA.

In the original workflow: Estimation of nucleated cell counts relied on the amplification of reference gene primers. This table comes from immunoSEQ multiplex PCR, and its TCRdb copy is limited to in-frame clones, with some not included. The V and J calls and clone size come from that table; D and trimming were worked out from the DNA. The table shows some 66,000 clones, with around 82% occurring only once. The sequencing input was peripheral blood. The receptor comes from a man in his sixties with acute or convalescent COVID-19.

The CDR3 loop is CASKGDSGRPGQYF. The DNA of the CDR3 is TGTGCCAGCAAAGGGGACAGCGGGAGGCCTGGGCAGTACTTC. The J gene is TRBJ2-7, the V gene TRBV7-2, with 9 bases matching TRBD2. This CDR3 contains 14 residues. V lost 7 bases and J lost 9; bases outside the gene matches: 13. Germline V lookup: CDR1 SGHTA, CDR2 FQGNSA.